The present T cell receptor beta chain was sequenced within a study of T cells in Graves' hyperthyroidism and ophthalmopathy (dated by TCRdb to the late 2010s). Regarding the research as a whole: Peripheral blood samples were taken at the time of initial diagnosis, prior to any treatment. To identify distinguishing TCR V-J signatures, a discovery cohort of 90 to 100 patients was used, comprising under 45 with Graves' ophthalmopathy and 55 to 65 with stable Graves' hyperthyroidism. Whether ophthalmopathy could be predicted prospectively was tested in an independent validation cohort made up of 18 hyperthyroidism patients plus 17 patients who later progressed to ophthalmopathy. The 95 to 100 discovery patients were randomly divided into training and test sets at a 7:3 ratio. The study also compared thyroid tissue and blood T-cell repertoires from over 5 Graves' hyperthyroidism patients. Once sampling was done, hyperthyroidism patients were given methimazole at a starting dose of 30 mg daily, whereas ophthalmopathy patients were given high-dose intravenous methylprednisolone. The paper describes TCR Vbeta CDR3 sequencing of about 140 peripheral blood samples, made up of 43 ophthalmopathy patients, roughly 75 hyperthyroidism patients and some 17 progressor patients. Points the paper makes about the study in general: Sample size was not statistically predetermined, and blinding of investigators to group allocation was not performed. A model built on a 13 V-J signature distinguished ophthalmopathy from stable hyperthyroidism, reaching roughly 88% sensitivity and around 81% specificity in cross-validation and 80%/75% in testing. Most expanded thyroid clonotypes (frequency above 0.001) were also detected in blood, a finding suggesting that blood repertoires may reflect thyroid immune responses. In validation, the model predicted progression to ophthalmopathy a median of about 6 months before onset, with roughly 70% sensitivity and roughly 77% specificity.

Moderately to severely active disease, a Clinical Activity Score of at least 3, a NOSPECS grade of at least 4, and a duration under 3 months were present in ophthalmopathy patients. Any patient with an uncontrolled infection, another autoimmune disease, pregnancy or lactation was excluded. Clinical symptoms, serum thyroxine and TRAb, thyroid ultrasound, and orbital computed tomography formed the basis for the diagnoses. Ficoll-Paque density gradient centrifugation was used to isolate PBMCs from about 10 ml of fresh peripheral blood. Total RNA was extracted with Trizol reagent, and quality was checked on an Agilent 2100 Bioanalyzer. The trim is 5 bases for V and 7 bases for J, with a gap of 17 bases between the germline ends. The cysteine opens and the phenylalanine closes a CDR3 of 14 amino acids. Only the CDR3 DNA stays, 42 bases, in frame from base 1. As encoded in the germline V gene, CDR1 is SGHTA while CDR2 is FQGNSA.

The TCR beta CDR3 regions were amplified from RNA transcripts. The first round of RT-PCR for the TCR CDR3 was performed with the HTBI primer set and the Qiagen OneStep RT-PCR kit. A second multiplex PCR round built the libraries, followed by size selection and purification. Sequencing of the libraries was done on an Illumina HiSeq2000 using paired-end 100 bp reads. From the authors' description of their analysis: SOAPnuke was used to process the raw data, with reads discarded if the reads contained adapters or uncalled bases, had a mean Phred below 15, or lacked an exact constant-primer or identifier match. COPE v1.2.5 was used to merge the high-quality paired reads, and each unique nucleotide sequence was defined as a clonotype. MiTCR v1.1 was used to align clonotypes to the IMGT TRBV, TRBD and TRBJ reference segments. The analysis was restricted to V-J combinations with a frequency above 0.0001, which together covered approximately 99% of the repertoires. The TCS score was defined as F50 (clonal expansion) divided by E x V (chaos), with BLOSUM62-based TCRdist calculated between CDR3 peptides within each V-J. Welch's t-statistics and random forest reduced fewer than 600 V-J features to roughly 13, which were used in a naive Bayes classifier (R e1071). TCRdb redid the processing of the public reads, applying fastp at Q25 and MiXCR, and retained in-frame beta chains. One record per CDR3 amino acid sequence lists the most common genes and DNA. The V and J calls and clone size come from TCRdb's table, not from the authors' own analysis. A total of about 480,000 distinct CDR3 sequences appear in this sample, around 24% of them only once. Of the sample, approximately 11% is held by the ten largest clones.

This clonotype was seen ten or more times. The specificity of this receptor is unknown. Base qualities were left out, and no much larger clone turns up one base away. The TCR comes from a woman in her thirties with Graves' ophthalmopathy. This sequence uses TRBV7-2 and TRBJ1-1; no D gene is confidently identified. The sequenced sample was blood. In nucleotides, the sequence is TGTGCCAGCAGCCTGTTCGGGCGCACTGATGAAGCTTTCTTT. Its protein reads: CASSLFGRTDEAFF.